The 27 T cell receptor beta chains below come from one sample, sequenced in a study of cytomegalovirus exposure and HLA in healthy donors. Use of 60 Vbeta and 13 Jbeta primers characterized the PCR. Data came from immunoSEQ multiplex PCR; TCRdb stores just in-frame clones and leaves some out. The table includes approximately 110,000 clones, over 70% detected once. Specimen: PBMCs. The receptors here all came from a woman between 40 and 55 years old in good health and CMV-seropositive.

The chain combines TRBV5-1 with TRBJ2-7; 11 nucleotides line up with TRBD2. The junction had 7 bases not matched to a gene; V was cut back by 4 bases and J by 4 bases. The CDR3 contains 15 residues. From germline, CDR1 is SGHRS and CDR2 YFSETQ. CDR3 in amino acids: CASSRGTSGTYEQYF. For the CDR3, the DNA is TGCGCCAGCAGCCGGGGGACTAGCGGAACTTACGAGCAGTACTTC.

The DNA for the CDR3 is TGCGCCAGCAGGTTAGCGGGGGCCACAGAGACCCAGTACTTC. Its protein product is CASRLAGATETQYF. The rearrangement links TRBV5-1 to TRBJ2-5; TRBD2 matches 9 bases. The J segment lost 4 bases and the V segment lost 5 bases, leaving 6 bases of the junction unmatched. CDR1 is SGHRS, CDR2 YFSETQ, per germline. The CDR3 is 14 residues long.

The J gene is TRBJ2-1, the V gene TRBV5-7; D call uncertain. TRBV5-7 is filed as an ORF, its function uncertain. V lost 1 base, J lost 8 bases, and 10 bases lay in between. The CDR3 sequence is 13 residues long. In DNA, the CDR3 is TGTGCCAGCAGCTTGTACCGGGTGGATGAGCAGTTCTTC. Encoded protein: CASSLYRVDEQFF.

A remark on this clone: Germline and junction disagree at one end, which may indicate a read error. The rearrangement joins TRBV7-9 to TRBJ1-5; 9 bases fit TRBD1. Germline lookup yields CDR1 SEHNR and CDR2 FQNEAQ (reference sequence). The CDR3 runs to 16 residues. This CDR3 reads CSSSLSSGTGRQPQHF. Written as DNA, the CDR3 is TGTTCCAGCAGCTTATCTTCAGGGACAGGGCGTCAGCCCCAGCATTTT.

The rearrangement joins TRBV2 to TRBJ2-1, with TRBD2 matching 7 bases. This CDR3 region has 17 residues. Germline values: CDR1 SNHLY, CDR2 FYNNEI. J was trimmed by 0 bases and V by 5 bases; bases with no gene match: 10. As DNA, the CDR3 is TGTGCCAGCAGTTCTCCTCTAGCGGCGAGCTCCTACAATGAGCAGTTCTTC. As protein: CASSSPLAASSYNEQFF.

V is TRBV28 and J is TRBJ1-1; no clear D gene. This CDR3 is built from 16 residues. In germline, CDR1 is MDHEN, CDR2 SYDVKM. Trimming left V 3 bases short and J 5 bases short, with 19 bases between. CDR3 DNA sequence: TGTGCCAGCAGTTTGATGGACTATCCCCAGACGACTGAAGCTTTCTTT. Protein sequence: CASSLMDYPQTTEAFF.

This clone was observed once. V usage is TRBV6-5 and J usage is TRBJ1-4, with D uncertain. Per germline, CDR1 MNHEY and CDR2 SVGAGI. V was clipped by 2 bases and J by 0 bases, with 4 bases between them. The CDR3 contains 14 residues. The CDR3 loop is CASSYESTNEKLFF. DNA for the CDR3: TGTGCCAGCAGTTACGAGTCAACTAATGAAAAACTGTTTTTT.

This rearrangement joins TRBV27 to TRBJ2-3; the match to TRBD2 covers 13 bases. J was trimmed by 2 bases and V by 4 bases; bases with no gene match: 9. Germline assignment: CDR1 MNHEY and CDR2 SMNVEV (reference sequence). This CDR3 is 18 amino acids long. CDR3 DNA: TGTGCCAGCAGTTCGCTCTCCGGACTAGCGGGGGACACAGATACGCAGTATTTT. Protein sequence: CASSSLSGLAGDTDTQYF.

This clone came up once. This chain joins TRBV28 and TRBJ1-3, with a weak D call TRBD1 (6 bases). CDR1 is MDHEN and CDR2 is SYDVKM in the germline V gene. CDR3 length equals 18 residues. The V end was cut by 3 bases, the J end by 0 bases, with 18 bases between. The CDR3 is CASSLGGGSSFSGNTIYF. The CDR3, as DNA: TGTGCCAGCAGTTTGGGGGGGGGCAGTTCCTTCTCTGGAAACACCATATATTTT.

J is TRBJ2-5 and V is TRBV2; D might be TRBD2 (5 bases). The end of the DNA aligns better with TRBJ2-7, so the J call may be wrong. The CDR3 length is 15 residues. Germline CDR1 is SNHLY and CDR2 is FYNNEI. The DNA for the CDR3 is TGTGCCAGCAGTGGGAGGACCGGATCACTGAACGAGCAGTACTTC. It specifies CASSGRTGSLNEQYF.

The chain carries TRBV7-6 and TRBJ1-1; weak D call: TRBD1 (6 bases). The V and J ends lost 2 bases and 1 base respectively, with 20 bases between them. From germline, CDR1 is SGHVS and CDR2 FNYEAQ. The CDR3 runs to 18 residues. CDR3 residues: CASSLSLGLGQRNTEAFF. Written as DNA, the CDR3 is TGTGCCAGCAGCTTAAGTTTGGGTTTGGGACAACGGAACACTGAAGCTTTCTTT.

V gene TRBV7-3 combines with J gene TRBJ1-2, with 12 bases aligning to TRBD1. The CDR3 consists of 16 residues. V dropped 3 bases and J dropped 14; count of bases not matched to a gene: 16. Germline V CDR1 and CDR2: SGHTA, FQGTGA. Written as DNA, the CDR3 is TGTGCCAGCAGCTTGATCGGGACAGGGGGCGATGGGCTGTTGACCTTC. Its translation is CASSLIGTGGDGLLTF.

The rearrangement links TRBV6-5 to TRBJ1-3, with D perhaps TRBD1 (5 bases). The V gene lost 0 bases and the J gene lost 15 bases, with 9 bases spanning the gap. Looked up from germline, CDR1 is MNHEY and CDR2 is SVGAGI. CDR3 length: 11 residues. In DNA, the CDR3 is TGTGCCAGCAGTTACTCCGGGACTGCATATTTT. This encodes CASSYSGTAYF.

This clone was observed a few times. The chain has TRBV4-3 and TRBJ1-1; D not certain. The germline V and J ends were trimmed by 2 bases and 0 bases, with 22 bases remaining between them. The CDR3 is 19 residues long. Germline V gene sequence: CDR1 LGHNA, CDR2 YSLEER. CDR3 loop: CASSQSLIGRYFMNTEAFF. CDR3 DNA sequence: TGCGCCAGCAGCCAATCGTTGATAGGCAGGTATTTCATGAACACTGAAGCTTTCTTT.

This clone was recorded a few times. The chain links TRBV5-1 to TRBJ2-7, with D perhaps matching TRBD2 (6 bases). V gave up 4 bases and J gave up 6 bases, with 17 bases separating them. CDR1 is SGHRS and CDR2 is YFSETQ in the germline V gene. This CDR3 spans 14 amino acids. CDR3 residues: CASSRITSSGEQYF. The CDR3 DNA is TGCGCCAGCAGCCGTATTACTAGCTCTGGCGAGCAGTACTTC.

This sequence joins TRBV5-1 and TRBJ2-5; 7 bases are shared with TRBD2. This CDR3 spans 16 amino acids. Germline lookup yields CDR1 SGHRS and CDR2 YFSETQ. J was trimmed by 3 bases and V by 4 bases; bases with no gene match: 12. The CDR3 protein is CASSAVPGLIKETQYF. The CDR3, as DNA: TGCGCCAGCAGCGCGGTACCGGGACTAATAAAAGAGACCCAGTACTTC.

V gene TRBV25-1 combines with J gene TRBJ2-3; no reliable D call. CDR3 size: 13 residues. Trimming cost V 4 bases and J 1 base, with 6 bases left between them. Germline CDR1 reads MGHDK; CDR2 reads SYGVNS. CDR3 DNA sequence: TGTGCCAGCAGTGTAACAGGCACAGATACGCAGTATTTT. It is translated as CASSVTGTDTQYF.

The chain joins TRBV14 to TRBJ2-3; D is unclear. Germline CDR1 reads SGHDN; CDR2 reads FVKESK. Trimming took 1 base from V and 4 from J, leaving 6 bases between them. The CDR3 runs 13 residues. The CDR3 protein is CASSQAAADTQYF. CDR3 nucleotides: TGTGCCAGCAGCCAAGCGGCGGCAGATACGCAGTATTTT.

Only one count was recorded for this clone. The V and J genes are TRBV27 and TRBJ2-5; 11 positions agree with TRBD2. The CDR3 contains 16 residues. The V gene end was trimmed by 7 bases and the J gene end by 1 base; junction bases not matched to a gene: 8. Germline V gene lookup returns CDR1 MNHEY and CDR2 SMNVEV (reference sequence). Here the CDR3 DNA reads TGTGCCAGCACACCTTTGGGACTAGCGGTCCAAGAGACCCAGTACTTC. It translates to CASTPLGLAVQETQYF.

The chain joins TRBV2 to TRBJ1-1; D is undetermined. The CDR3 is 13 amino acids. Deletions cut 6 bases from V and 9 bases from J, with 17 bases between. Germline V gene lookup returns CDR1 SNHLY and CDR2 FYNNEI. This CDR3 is CASRTSRQVQAFF. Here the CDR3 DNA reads TGTGCCAGCAGAACCTCCAGACAAGTCCAAGCTTTCTTT.

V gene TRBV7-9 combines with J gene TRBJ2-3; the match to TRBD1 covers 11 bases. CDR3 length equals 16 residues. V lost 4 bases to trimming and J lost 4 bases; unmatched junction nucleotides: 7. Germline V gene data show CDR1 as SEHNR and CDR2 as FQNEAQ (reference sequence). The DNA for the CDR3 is TGTGCCAGCAGCTCGAATCGGGACAGGGGGGCAGATACGCAGTATTTT. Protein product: CASSSNRDRGADTQYF.

CDR3: CASSSRGGSSGYTF. CDR3 DNA sequence: TGTGCCAGCAGTTCCCGGGGGGGTTCATCGGGCTACACCTTC. The V call is TRBV6-5, the J call TRBJ1-2, with D possibly TRBD1 on 5 matching bases. This CDR3 is 14 amino acids long. Germline values: CDR1 MNHEY, CDR2 SVGAGI. The V end was cut by 4 bases, the J end by 8 bases, with 17 bases between.

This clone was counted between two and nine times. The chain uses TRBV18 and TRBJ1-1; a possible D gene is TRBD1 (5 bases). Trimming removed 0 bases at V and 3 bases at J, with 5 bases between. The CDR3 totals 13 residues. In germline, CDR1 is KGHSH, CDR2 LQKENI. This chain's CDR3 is CASSPPGDTEAFF. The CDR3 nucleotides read TGTGCCAGCTCACCACCAGGGGACACTGAAGCTTTCTTT. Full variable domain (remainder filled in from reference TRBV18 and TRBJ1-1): NAGVMQNPRHLVRRRGQEARLRCSPMKGHSHVYWYRQLPEEGLKFMVYLQKENIIDESGMPKERFSAEFPKEGPSILRIQQVVRGDSAAYFCASSPPGDTEAFFGQGTRLTVV.

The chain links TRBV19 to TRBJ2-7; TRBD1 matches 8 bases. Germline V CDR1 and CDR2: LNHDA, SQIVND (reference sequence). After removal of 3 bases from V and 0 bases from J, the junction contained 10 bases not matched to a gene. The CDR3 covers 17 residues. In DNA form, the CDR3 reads TGTGCCAGTAGTATCCTAATTCCGGGACAGGACTCCTACGAGCAGTACTTC. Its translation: CASSILIPGQDSYEQYF. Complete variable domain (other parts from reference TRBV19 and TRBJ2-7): DGGITQSPKYLFRKEGQNVTLSCEQNLNHDAMYWYRQDPGQGLRLIYYSQIVNDFQKGDIAEGYSVSREKKESFPLTVTSAQKNPTAFYLCASSILIPGQDSYEQYFGPGTRLTVT.

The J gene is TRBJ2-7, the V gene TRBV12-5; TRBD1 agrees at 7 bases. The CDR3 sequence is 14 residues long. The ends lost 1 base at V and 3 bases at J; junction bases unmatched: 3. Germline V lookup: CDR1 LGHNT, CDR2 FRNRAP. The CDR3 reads CASGLGQGFYEQYF. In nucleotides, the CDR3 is TGTGCTAGTGGTTTGGGACAGGGATTCTACGAGCAGTACTTC.

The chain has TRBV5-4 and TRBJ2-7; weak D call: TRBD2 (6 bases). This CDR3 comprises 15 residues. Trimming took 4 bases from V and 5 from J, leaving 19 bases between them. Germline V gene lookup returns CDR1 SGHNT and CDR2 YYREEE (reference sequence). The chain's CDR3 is CASSQSRGGYDEQYF. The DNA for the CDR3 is TGTGCCAGCAGCCAAAGTCGCGGAGGGTACGACGAGCAGTACTTC.

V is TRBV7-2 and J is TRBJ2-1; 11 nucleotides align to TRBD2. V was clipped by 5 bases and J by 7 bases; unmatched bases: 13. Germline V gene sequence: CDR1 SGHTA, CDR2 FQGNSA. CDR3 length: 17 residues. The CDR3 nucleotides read TGTGCCAGCAGCCCCCATAGCGGGGGGGCCATGAGAAATGAGCAGTTCTTC. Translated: CASSPHSGGAMRNEQFF.